This paragraph reports one T cell receptor (beta chain). There are 18 residues in the CDR3. Trimming removed 5 bases at V and 3 bases at J, with 23 bases between. CDR1 and CDR2 from the germline V gene are SGHNT and YYREEE (reference sequence). The data stem from a study of control samples from healthy donors and cancer patients. TCRdb's table, derived via immunoSEQ multiplex PCR, lists solely in-frame clones and lacks some. The table lists about 170,000 clones, 88% of them singletons, with roughly 5.3% in the top ten. The sequenced sample consisted of blood. The J gene is TRBJ2-2, the V gene TRBV5-4, with D perhaps being TRBD1 or TRBD2 (5 bases each). The TCR sequence derives from a woman aged 30 to 39 in good health. CDR3 in DNA: TGTGCCAGCAGTCTCCCGGGACCCACGGGATCGGACACCGGGGAGCTGTTTTTT. This encodes CASSLPGPTGSDTGELFF.